A single sample gave rise to the 21 T cell receptor beta chains below, sequenced in a study of early T cells in non-severe SARS-CoV-2 infection. TCRdb reanalysed the 5' RACE reads using MiXCR and keeps one entry per CDR3 protein. Of about 70,000 distinct CDR3 sequences detected, 13% to 15% appear once; the ten largest clones hold roughly 4.3%. Material: whole blood, obtained at baseline. The source is an adult who was a healthcare worker with PCR-confirmed SARS-CoV-2 infection or an uninfected control (not recorded which).

The rearrangement uses TRBV20-1 and TRBJ2-5, with 11 positions matching TRBD2. This CDR3 region has 16 residues. V was pared by 3 bases and J by 4 bases, with 10 bases of the junction left unmatched. Germline V gene lookup returns CDR1 DFQATT and CDR2 SNEGSKA (reference sequence). DNA for the CDR3: TGCAGTGCTAGGGCAGCTAGCGGGAGGATCGGAGAGACCCAGTACTTC. Amino acids: CSARAASGRIGETQYF.

The J gene is TRBJ2-2, the V gene TRBV28; D is perhaps TRBD1 (6 bases). The CDR3 is 15 amino acids. V lost 4 bases and J 5 bases, leaving 14 bases between the germline ends. Germline loops: CDR1 MDHEN, CDR2 SYDVKM. The CDR3 DNA is TGTGCCAGCAGTTCTCCAGGGGATCGGACCGGGGAGCTGTTTTTT. This encodes CASSSPGDRTGELFF.

This clonotype was picked up many times. The chain links TRBV7-3 to TRBJ2-1, with 10 bases identical to TRBD2. J gave up 9 bases and V 8 bases, and 13 bases lay outside the gene matches. Germline V gives CDR1 SGHTA, CDR2 FQGTGA. CDR3 length: 15 amino acids. In DNA, the CDR3 is TGTGCCAGCTCCTACATGGCTAGCGGGAGCGCTGAGCAGTTCTTC. It is translated as CASSYMASGSAEQFF.

This clonotype was detected ten times or more. This chain uses TRBV7-6 with TRBJ2-3, with D possibly TRBD1 on 8 matching bases. The germline V and J ends were trimmed by 5 bases and 0 bases, with 15 bases remaining between them. Germline values: CDR1 SGHVS, CDR2 FNYEAQ. This CDR3 spans 16 amino acids. CDR3 DNA sequence: TGTGCCAGCAGCCGGACAGGGAGGGGCAGCACAGATACGCAGTATTTT. Amino acids: CASSRTGRGSTDTQYF.

This clonotype was counted a few times. The chain has TRBV25-1 and TRBJ2-3; TRBD2 agrees at 10 bases. The CDR3 extends over 14 amino acids. From germline, CDR1 is MGHDK and CDR2 SYGVNS. Losses at the gene ends were 8 bases for V and 4 bases for J; bases not matched to a gene: 6. The CDR3 reads CASEAGGNADTQYF. In nucleotides, the CDR3 is TGTGCCAGCGAAGCGGGAGGGAATGCAGATACGCAGTATTTT.

This clonotype has a count of ten or more. V is TRBV7-9 and J is TRBJ2-1; 9 nucleotides match TRBD2. The CDR3 sequence is 18 residues long. V shed 5 bases, J shed 6 bases, and the junction held 17 bases outside the gene matches. Germline loops: CDR1 SEHNR, CDR2 FQNEAQ (reference sequence). CDR3 in amino acids: CASSGTSPQSSSVNEQFF. Written as DNA, the CDR3 is TGTGCCAGCAGCGGGACTAGCCCCCAGTCCTCATCAGTCAATGAGCAGTTCTTC. Complete variable domain (other parts from reference TRBV7-9 and TRBJ2-1): DTGVSQNPRHKITKRGQNVTFRCDPISEHNRLYWYRQTLGQGPEFLTYFQNEAQLEKSRLLSDRFSAERPKGSFSTLEIQRTEQGDSAMYLCASSGTSPQSSSVNEQFFGPGTRLTVL.

This clonotype has only a few counts. The rearrangement uses TRBV2 and TRBJ2-1; 8 bases fit TRBD2. CDR1 is SNHLY, CDR2 FYNNEI, per germline. This CDR3 contains 14 residues. V lost 7 bases to trimming and J lost 4 bases; unmatched junction nucleotides: 6. The DNA of the CDR3 is TGTGCCAGCATCGGGACTAGTGTATACAATGAGCAGTTCTTC. It yields the protein CASIGTSVYNEQFF.

The chain joins TRBV5-5 to TRBJ1-1; tentative D call: TRBD1 (5 bases). V gave up 7 bases and J gave up 0 bases, with 10 bases separating them. CDR1 is SGHKS, CDR2 YYEKEE, per germline (reference sequence). This CDR3 has 13 residues. CDR3 sequence (DNA): TGTGCCAGCGGGGGAGTAATGAACACTGAAGCTTTCTTT. This encodes CASGGVMNTEAFF.

This clonotype was picked up a small number of times. The chain uses TRBV11-2 and TRBJ2-7; perhaps TRBD1 as D (5 bases). This CDR3 is built from 16 residues. The germline CDR1 and CDR2 sequences are SGHAT and FQNNGV. V was pared by 5 bases and J by 6 bases, with 23 bases between. CDR3 residues: CASSTITPYRFREQYF. The CDR3 bases are TGTGCCAGCAGCACAATCACGCCATACAGGTTCCGCGAGCAGTACTTC.

A few counts support this clonotype. V usage is TRBV3-1 and J usage is TRBJ2-7; D possibly corresponds to TRBD1 (5 bases). Germline-derived CDR1 and CDR2 are LGHDT and YNNKEL (reference sequence). Deletions cut 4 bases from V and 0 bases from J, with 13 bases between. CDR3 size: 15 residues. CDR3 amino acids: CASSPTLDTSYEQYF. The DNA for the CDR3 is TGTGCCAGCAGCCCTACCCTGGACACCTCCTACGAGCAGTACTTC.

The genes are TRBV7-8 and TRBJ2-6; a weak D match, TRBD1 (5 bases). Per the germline V gene, CDR1 is SGHVS and CDR2 is FQNEAQ. The CDR3 loop spans 17 amino acids. Deletions cut 9 bases from V and 0 bases from J, with 18 bases between. The DNA for the CDR3 is TGTGCCAGTAGCATAACAGGTCCCGGCTCTGGGGCCAACGTCCTGACTTTC. Translated, it gives CASSITGPGSGANVLTF. Filled out from reference TRBV7-8 and TRBJ2-6, the complete variable domain reads GAGVSQSPRYKVAKRGQDVALRCDPISGHVSLFWYQQALGQGPEFLTYFQNEAQLDKSGLPSDRFFAERPEGSVSTLKIQRTQQEDSAVYLCASSITGPGSGANVLTFGAGSRLTVL.

At least ten counts were recorded for this clonotype. The chain links TRBV20-1 to TRBJ2-5; 11 nucleotides agree with TRBD1. Losses at the gene ends were 5 bases for V and 4 bases for J; bases not matched to a gene: 12. This CDR3 contains 16 residues. CDR1 and CDR2 (germline): DFQATT, SNEGSKA (reference sequence). The CDR3: CSALPTGTGGRETQYF. Here the CDR3 DNA reads TGCAGTGCTTTACCCACCGGGACAGGGGGTCGAGAGACCCAGTACTTC.

This clonotype has only a few counts. The chain uses TRBV18 and TRBJ1-1; 7 nucleotides line up with TRBD1. The trim removed 4 bases at V and 5 bases at J, leaving 4 bases unmatched. Per the germline V gene, CDR1 is KGHSH and CDR2 is LQKENI. CDR3 length equals 13 residues. The CDR3 bases are TGTGCCAGCTCACTCGACAGGGAGACTGAAGCTTTCTTT. The encoded protein is CASSLDRETEAFF.

The chain has TRBV7-9 and TRBJ1-1; the D gene is possibly TRBD1 (5 bases). V was shortened by 5 bases and J by 8 bases, with 9 bases between the two germline ends. This CDR3 has 11 residues. CDR1 is SEHNR and CDR2 is FQNEAQ in the germline V gene (reference sequence). The CDR3 region has the DNA TGTGCCAGCAGCCCGGCAGGGGAAGCTTTCTTT. Protein: CASSPAGEAFF.

The J gene is TRBJ1-2, the V gene TRBV20-1; D gene unclear. V was clipped by 8 bases and J by 2 bases, with 15 bases between them. CDR3 size: 13 residues. Germline V CDR1 and CDR2: DFQATT, SNEGSKA (reference sequence). The CDR3 is CSPSSTGNYGYTF. The CDR3 DNA is TGCAGTCCGTCCTCAACGGGGAACTATGGCTACACCTTC.

V and J are TRBV29-1 and TRBJ2-2; D is undetermined. The CDR3 is made up of 14 amino acids. V was clipped by 1 base and J by 6 bases, with 12 bases between them. Germline V gives CDR1 SQVTM, CDR2 ANQGSEA. The CDR3 DNA sequence: TGCAGCGTTGAAGTAGCAGTTTTGGCCGGGGAGCTGTTTTTT. Protein sequence: CSVEVAVLAGELFF.

This sequence joins TRBV28 and TRBJ2-1; tentatively, D is TRBD2 (6 bases). This CDR3 spans 13 amino acids. V was trimmed by 5 bases and J by 10 bases, leaving 15 bases between them. Germline values: CDR1 MDHEN, CDR2 SYDVKM. The CDR3 region is CASSIGGTEEQFF. CDR3 nucleotide sequence: TGTGCCAGCAGTATCGGAGGGACGGAGGAGCAGTTCTTC.

This clonotype appeared many times. The CDR3 DNA reads TGCGCCAGCAGATGGGACGGTAACACTGAAGCTTTCTTT. Encoded protein: CASRWDGNTEAFF. The chain uses TRBV5-1 and TRBJ1-1, with TRBD1 as a possible D gene (5 bases). V lost 5 bases, J lost 2 bases, and 10 bases lay in between. Germline CDR1 and CDR2: SGHRS and YFSETQ. The CDR3 contains 13 residues.

V gene TRBV28 combines with J gene TRBJ2-3, with TRBD1 matching over 9 bases. The CDR3 loop spans 15 amino acids. V shed 4 bases, J shed 2 bases, and the junction held 4 bases outside the gene matches. The germline CDR1 and CDR2 sequences are MDHEN and SYDVKM. CDR3 in DNA: TGTGCCAGCAGTTACGGGACAGGGTTCACAGATACGCAGTATTTT. It codes for CASSYGTGFTDTQYF.

This clonotype was counted between two and nine times. The chain recombines TRBV20-1 with TRBJ2-3, with 7 bases lining up with TRBD2. Unmatched junction bases numbered 12, after V lost 3 bases and J lost 0 bases. CDR1 and CDR2 (germline): DFQATT, SNEGSKA (reference sequence). This CDR3 is 17 amino acids long. Here the CDR3 reads CSARSRWRERSTDTQYF. The CDR3 bases are TGCAGTGCTAGGAGCCGGTGGCGGGAGAGAAGCACAGATACGCAGTATTTT.

This clonotype was detected many times. The V call is TRBV2, the J call TRBJ2-3, with 9 bases aligning to TRBD2. The germline V gene has CDR1 SNHLY and CDR2 FYNNEI. The CDR3 extends over 14 amino acids. After removal of 7 bases from V and 3 bases from J, the junction contained 5 bases not matched to a gene. The CDR3 DNA follows: TGTGCCAGCACCCCCGGACTAGCGACAGATACGCAGTATTTT. The encoded protein is CASTPGLATDTQYF.